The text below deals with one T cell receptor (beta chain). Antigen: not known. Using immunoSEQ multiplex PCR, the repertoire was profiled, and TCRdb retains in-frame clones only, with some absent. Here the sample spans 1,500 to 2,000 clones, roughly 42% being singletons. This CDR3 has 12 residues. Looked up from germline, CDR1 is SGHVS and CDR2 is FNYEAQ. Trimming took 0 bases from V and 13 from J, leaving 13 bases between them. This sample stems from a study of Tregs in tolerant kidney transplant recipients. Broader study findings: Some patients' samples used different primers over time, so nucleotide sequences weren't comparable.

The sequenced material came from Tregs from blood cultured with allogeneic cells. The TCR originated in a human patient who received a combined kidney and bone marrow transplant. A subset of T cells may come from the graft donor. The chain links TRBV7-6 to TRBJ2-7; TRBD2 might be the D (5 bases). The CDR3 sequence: CASSLAVGELYF. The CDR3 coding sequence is TGTGCCAGCAGCTTAGCGGTCGGGGAGTTATACTTC. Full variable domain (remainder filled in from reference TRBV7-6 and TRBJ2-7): GAGVSQSPRYKVTKRGQDVALRCDPISGHVSLYWYRQALGQGPEFLTYFNYEAQQDKSGLPNDRFSAERPEGSISTLTIQRTEQRDSAMYRCASSLAVGELYFGPGTRLTVT.